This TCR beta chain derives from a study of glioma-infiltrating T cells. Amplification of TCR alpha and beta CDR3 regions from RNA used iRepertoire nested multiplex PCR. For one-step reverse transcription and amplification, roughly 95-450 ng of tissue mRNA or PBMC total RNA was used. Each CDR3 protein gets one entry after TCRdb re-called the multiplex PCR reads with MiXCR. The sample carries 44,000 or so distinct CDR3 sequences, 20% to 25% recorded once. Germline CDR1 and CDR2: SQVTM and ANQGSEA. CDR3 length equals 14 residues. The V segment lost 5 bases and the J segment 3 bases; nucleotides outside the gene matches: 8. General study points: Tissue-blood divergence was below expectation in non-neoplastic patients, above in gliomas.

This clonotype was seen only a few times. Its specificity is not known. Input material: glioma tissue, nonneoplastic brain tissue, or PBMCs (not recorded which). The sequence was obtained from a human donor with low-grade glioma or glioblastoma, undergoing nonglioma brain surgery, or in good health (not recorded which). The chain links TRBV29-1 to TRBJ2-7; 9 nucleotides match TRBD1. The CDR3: CSVFIPGQGYEQYF. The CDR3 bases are TGCAGCGTTTTCATTCCGGGACAGGGCTACGAGCAGTACTTC.